These 15 T cell receptor beta chains were all obtained from the same sample, sequenced in a study of cytomegalovirus exposure and HLA in healthy donors. In the PCR, 60 Vbeta and 13 Jbeta primers were used. Assay used: immunoSEQ multiplex PCR; TCRdb lists only in-frame clones, some missing. With under 70,000 clones in the sample, the ten largest clones hold more than 10%. Material: PBMCs. The receptors were sampled from a woman in her 30s in good health and CMV-seropositive.

The rearrangement links TRBV19 to TRBJ2-7, with 7 bases that match TRBD1. Germline CDR1 and CDR2: LNHDA and SQIVND (reference sequence). V lost 11 bases to trimming and J lost 4 bases; unmatched junction nucleotides: 11. This CDR3 spans 13 amino acids. The CDR3 sequence is CAAGPGGSYEQYF. As DNA, the CDR3 is TGTGCCGCTGGGCCAGGGGGAAGTTACGAGCAGTACTTC.

J is TRBJ2-3 and V is TRBV9; D is undetermined. Trimming stripped 0 bases from V and 2 bases from J, with 10 bases between. CDR3 length: 15 residues. The germline V gene encodes CDR1 SGDLS and CDR2 YYNGEE. DNA for the CDR3: TGTGCCAGCAGCGTAGAGGCGGTGTACACAGATACGCAGTATTTT. Protein sequence: CASSVEAVYTDTQYF. The full variable domain, in which reference TRBV9 and TRBJ2-3 provide the parts outside the CDR3, is DSGVTQTPKHLITATGQRVTLRCSPRSGDLSVYWYQQSLDQGLQFLIQYYNGEERAKGNILERFSAQQFPDLHSELNLSSLELGDSALYFCASSVEAVYTDTQYFGPGTRLTVL.

This chain links TRBV5-6 with TRBJ1-1, with D unresolved. The CDR3 covers 16 residues. The ends were cut back, 5 bases at V and 0 bases at J, with 17 bases in the middle. Germline values: CDR1 SGHDT, CDR2 YYEEEE. The CDR3 DNA reads TGTGCCAGCAGGATGGCAGGCCCGCTCATGAACACTGAAGCTTTCTTT. It is translated as CASRMAGPLMNTEAFF.

V usage is TRBV5-1 and J usage is TRBJ1-1; TRBD1 matches at 10 bases. The CDR3 totals 13 residues. The V gene end was trimmed by 5 bases and the J gene end by 5 bases; junction bases not matched to a gene: 3. Germline V gene lookup returns CDR1 SGHRS and CDR2 YFSETQ. The DNA for the CDR3 is TGCGCCAGCAGGGGGACAGGGGCAACTGAAGCTTTCTTT. Translating gives CASRGTGATEAFF.

V is TRBV5-6 and J is TRBJ2-3, with 8 bases fitting TRBD2. The germline gives CDR1 SGHDT, CDR2 YYEEEE. The ends lost 1 base at V and 9 bases at J; junction bases unmatched: 1. CDR3 size: 12 residues. The CDR3 here is CASSLSGRTQYF. Here the CDR3 DNA reads TGTGCCAGCAGCTTGAGCGGGAGAACGCAGTATTTT.

This chain uses TRBV9 with TRBJ1-2; D unresolved. This CDR3 has 15 residues. From germline, CDR1 is SGDLS and CDR2 YYNGEE. Trimming took 3 bases from V and 5 from J, leaving 17 bases between them. The CDR3 DNA sequence: TGTGCCAGCAGCGAAGCACCGGGAATCTATTATGGCTACACCTTC. Translated: CASSEAPGIYYGYTF. The whole variable domain, filled in from reference TRBV9 and TRBJ1-2, reads DSGVTQTPKHLITATGQRVTLRCSPRSGDLSVYWYQQSLDQGLQFLIQYYNGEERAKGNILERFSAQQFPDLHSELNLSSLELGDSALYFCASSEAPGIYYGYTFGSGTRLTVV.

The V gene is TRBV5-1, the J gene TRBJ1-2, with 9 bases that match TRBD1. This CDR3 is built from 16 residues. With V trimmed by 4 bases and J by 0 bases, 7 bases remained unmatched. The germline V gene has CDR1 SGHRS and CDR2 YFSETQ. CDR3 loop: CASSKGTGNTNYGYTF. The CDR3 DNA is TGCGCCAGCAGCAAAGGGACAGGGAATACTAACTATGGCTACACCTTC.

The chain uses TRBV11-2 and TRBJ2-7, with D perhaps matching TRBD1 (6 bases). Germline V gene lookup returns CDR1 SGHAT and CDR2 FQNNGV. V shed 4 bases and J shed 1 base, with 8 bases lying between them. This CDR3 is built from 13 residues. CDR3 in amino acids: CASSSGQSYEQYF. Written as DNA, the CDR3 is TGTGCCAGCAGCTCCGGACAGTCCTACGAGCAGTACTTC.

The chain carries TRBV5-5 and TRBJ2-3, with D possibly being TRBD2 (6 bases). The CDR3 has 15 amino acids. V was cut by 1 base and J by 2 bases, with 11 bases left in between. CDR1 and CDR2 (germline): SGHKS, YYEKEE (reference sequence). In DNA, the CDR3 is TGTGCCAGCAGCTTGACTAGCCCGAACACAGATACGCAGTATTTT. Translating it yields CASSLTSPNTDTQYF.

With regard to this clone: The junction shows a germline mismatch at one end, possibly a read error. The sample carries other DNA sequences with the same CDR3. The rearrangement links TRBV30 to TRBJ1-6, with 8 bases aligning to TRBD1. The germline CDR1 and CDR2 sequences are GTSNPN and SVGIG (reference sequence). The CDR3 contains 14 residues. The CDR3 DNA reads as TGTGCCTGGACTGGGGACAGGATGGAATCACCCCTACACTTT. Protein: CAWTGDRMESPLHF.

The chain joins TRBV5-4 to TRBJ2-3, with D perhaps TRBD1 (6 bases). Looked up from germline, CDR1 is SGHNT and CDR2 is YYREEE (reference sequence). The CDR3 sequence is 14 residues long. V lost 4 bases, J lost 2 bases, and 11 bases lay in between. The CDR3 sequence is CASSLRQATDTQYF. DNA of the CDR3: TGTGCCAGCAGCCTCAGACAGGCCACAGATACGCAGTATTTT.

This chain connects TRBV5-4 to TRBJ2-7, with 10 bases identical to TRBD2. CDR1 and CDR2 (germline): SGHNT, YYREEE (reference sequence). CDR3 length: 17 residues. With V trimmed by 0 bases and J by 7 bases, 13 bases remained unmatched. The CDR3 sequence: CASSLDGGTSAYREQYF. The DNA for the CDR3 is TGTGCCAGCAGCTTGGACGGTGGGACTAGCGCGTATCGAGAGCAGTACTTC.

V usage is TRBV11-3 and J usage is TRBJ2-2, with 8 bases matching TRBD2. Germline V gene data show CDR1 as SGHNT and CDR2 as YENEEA. The CDR3 length is 16 residues. V shed 5 bases and J 0 bases; nucleotides not matched to a gene: 5. The DNA of the CDR3 is TGTGCCAGCAGCCCACATAGCGGGGCGAACACCGGGGAGCTGTTTTTT. It specifies CASSPHSGANTGELFF.

The rearrangement uses TRBV18 and TRBJ1-5, with 7 bases identical to TRBD1. Germline V gene data show CDR1 as KGHSH and CDR2 as LQKENI. The CDR3 has 15 residues. Trimming at V came to 1 base and at J to 1 base, leaving 1 base not matched to a gene. The CDR3 region is CASSPQGASNQPQHF. The CDR3 DNA is TGTGCCAGCTCACCACAGGGGGCAAGCAATCAGCCCCAGCATTTT.

As regards this clone: This sample includes further DNA sequences coding for the same CDR3. The chain employs TRBV18 and TRBJ1-1; possibly TRBD1 for D (6 bases). CDR1 is KGHSH and CDR2 is LQKENI in the germline V gene. Trimming pared 4 bases from V and 1 base from J, leaving 10 bases between. The CDR3 contains 14 residues. The CDR3 region is CASSQGGRNTEAFF. CDR3 DNA: TGTGCCAGCTCACAGGGGGGGCGGAACACTGAAGCTTTCTTT.